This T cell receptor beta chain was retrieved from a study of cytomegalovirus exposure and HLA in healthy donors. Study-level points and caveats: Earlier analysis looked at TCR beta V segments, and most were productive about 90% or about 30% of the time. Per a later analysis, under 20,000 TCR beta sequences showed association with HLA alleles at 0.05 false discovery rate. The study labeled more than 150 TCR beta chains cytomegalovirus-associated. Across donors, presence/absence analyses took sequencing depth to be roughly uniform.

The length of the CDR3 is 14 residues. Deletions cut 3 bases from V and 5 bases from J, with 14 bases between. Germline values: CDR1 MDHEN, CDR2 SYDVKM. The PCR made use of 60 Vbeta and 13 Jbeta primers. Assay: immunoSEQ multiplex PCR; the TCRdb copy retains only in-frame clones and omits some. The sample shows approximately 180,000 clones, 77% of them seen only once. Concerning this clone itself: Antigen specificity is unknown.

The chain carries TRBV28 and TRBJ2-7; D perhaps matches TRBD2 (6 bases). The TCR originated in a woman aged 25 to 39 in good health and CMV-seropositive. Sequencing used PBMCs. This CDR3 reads CASSFTGSLNEQYF. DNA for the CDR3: TGTGCCAGCAGTTTTACCGGGAGCCTCAACGAGCAGTACTTC.